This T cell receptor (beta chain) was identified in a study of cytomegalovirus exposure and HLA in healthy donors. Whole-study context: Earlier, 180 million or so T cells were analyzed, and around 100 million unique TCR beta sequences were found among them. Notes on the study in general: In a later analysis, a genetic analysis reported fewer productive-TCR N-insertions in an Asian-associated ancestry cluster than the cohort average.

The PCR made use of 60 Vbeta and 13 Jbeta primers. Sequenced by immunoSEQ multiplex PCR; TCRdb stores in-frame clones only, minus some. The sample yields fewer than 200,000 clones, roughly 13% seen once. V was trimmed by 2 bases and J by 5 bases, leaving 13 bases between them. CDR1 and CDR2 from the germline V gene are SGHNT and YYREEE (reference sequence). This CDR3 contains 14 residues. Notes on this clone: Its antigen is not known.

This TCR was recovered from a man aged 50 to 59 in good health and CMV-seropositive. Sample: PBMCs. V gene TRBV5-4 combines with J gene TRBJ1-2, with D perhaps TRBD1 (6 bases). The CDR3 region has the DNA TGTGCCAGCAGCTTCCGGACAGTCGAATATGGCTACACCTTC. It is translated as CASSFRTVEYGYTF. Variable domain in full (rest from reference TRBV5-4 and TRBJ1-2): ETGVTQSPTHLIKTRGQQVTLRCSSQSGHNTVSWYQQALGQGPQFIFQYYREEENGRGNFPPRFSGLQFPNYSSELNVNALELDDSALYLCASSFRTVEYGYTFGSGTRLTVV.